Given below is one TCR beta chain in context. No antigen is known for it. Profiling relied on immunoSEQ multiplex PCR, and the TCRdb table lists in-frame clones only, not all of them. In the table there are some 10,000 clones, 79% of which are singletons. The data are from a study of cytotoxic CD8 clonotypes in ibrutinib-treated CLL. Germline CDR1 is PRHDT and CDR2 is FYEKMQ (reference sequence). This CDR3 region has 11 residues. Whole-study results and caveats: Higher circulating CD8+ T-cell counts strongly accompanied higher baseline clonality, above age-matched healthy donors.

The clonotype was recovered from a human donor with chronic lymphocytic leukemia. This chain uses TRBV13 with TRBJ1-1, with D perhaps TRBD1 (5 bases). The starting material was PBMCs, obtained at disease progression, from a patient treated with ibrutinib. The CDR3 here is CPSEPGGKAFF. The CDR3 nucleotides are TGTCCTTCCGAACCGGGGGGTAAAGCTTTCTTT.